This T cell receptor beta chain emerged from a study of post-analysis software for immune sequencing data. Study-wide context: Recorded subtypes: relapsing-remitting, secondary progressive, progressive-relapsing; some patients unannotated.

Each TCR beta cDNA library carried unique molecular identifiers. TCRdb itself ran the PCR reads through MiXCR, one entry per CDR3 protein. This sample has 750,000 to 900,000 distinct CDR3 sequences, with under 60% found just once. Concerning this clonotype itself: What it binds is not known.

Overall study findings and caveats: Batch-mates among the samples co-clustered strongly by F measure.

This sequence originates from a girl between 5 and 17 years old with multiple sclerosis. The specimen sequenced was blood.

CDR3 in DNA: TGTGCCAGCACCAGAGGTACAACGACCGGGGAGCTGTTTTTT. Amino acid sequence: CASTRGTTTGELFF. This chain connects TRBV6-5 to TRBJ2-2; no clear D. Germline V lookup: CDR1 MNHEY, CDR2 SVGAGI. Trimming left V 7 bases short and J 5 bases short, with 14 bases between. This CDR3 has 14 residues.